This T cell receptor beta chain stems from a study of blood T cell repertoires in COVID-19. Original data processing: Amplifying reference gene primers gave estimates of nucleated cell counts. Libraries were prepared by immunoSEQ multiplex PCR; TCRdb keeps only in-frame clonotypes and omits some of them. V, J and clone size are taken as reported in that table, and D and trimming were inferred from the DNA itself. The sample carries around 250,000 clones, over 70% recorded once. The sample holds one count of this clone. CDR3 length equals 13 residues. Per the germline V gene, CDR1 is SGHTS and CDR2 is YDEGEE. V lost 6 bases and J lost 3; bases outside the gene matches: 4.

The gene calls are TRBV5-8 and TRBJ2-5; 8 bases map to TRBD2. This sequence was found in a man at least 80 years old with acute or convalescent COVID-19. Sequencing was performed on peripheral blood. This chain's CDR3 is CASTVAGKETQYF. CDR3 DNA sequence: TGTGCCAGCACCGTAGCGGGGAAAGAGACCCAGTACTTC.